This T cell receptor beta chain was sequenced in a study of blood T cell repertoires in COVID-19. Overall study: Both acute and convalescent COVID-19 samples were obtained from the United States, Italy and Spain. Sources were T cells, B-cell-depleted T cells, or PBMCs; the material itself was cDNA or gDNA.

In the authors' workflow: The assay estimated nucleated cells by amplifying reference gene primers. The method was immunoSEQ multiplex PCR; TCRdb's version includes in-frame clones alone and lacks a portion of them. V and J calls and clone size follow that table, whereas D and trimming were derived from the DNA. The sample carries 150,000 to 200,000 clones, roughly 90% recorded once. CDR3 length: 14 residues. The junction had 2 bases not matched to a gene; V was cut back by 6 bases and J by 2 bases. Germline lookup yields CDR1 KGHDR and CDR2 SFDVKD. The sequenced material came from peripheral blood. The chain combines TRBV24-1 with TRBJ2-5; 10 bases align to TRBD1. This receptor was obtained from a man between 50 and 59 years old with acute or convalescent COVID-19. The CDR3 here is CATSLGQGQETQYF. CDR3 DNA: TGTGCCACCAGTCTGGGACAGGGGCAAGAGACCCAGTACTTC.